A single sample gave rise to the 32 T cell receptor beta chains below, sequenced in a study of T cell repertoires in cytomegalovirus infection. No cognate antigen is known for these TCRs. TCRdb re-analysed the reads in MiXCR, keeping a single row per CDR3 protein. The data contain about 920,000 distinct CDR3 sequences, roughly 31% of them singletons. The material sequenced was cultured CD8+ T cells from PBMCs, taken from culture after CMV antigen stimulation. These TCRs come from a human donor in good health (CMV status not recorded). Some clones in this sample may be carry-over from other donors' samples.

This clonotype was observed a handful of times. The chain has TRBV19 and TRBJ2-3; D is uncertain. Looked up from germline, CDR1 is LNHDA and CDR2 is SQIVND (reference sequence). The V and J ends lost 3 bases and 7 bases respectively, with 11 bases between them. The CDR3 is 13 amino acids. The CDR3 DNA is TGTGCCAGTAGTATCTCAACCGGAAATACGCAGTATTTT. Translation gives CASSISTGNTQYF.

On this clonotype itself: At one boundary the junction diverges from the germline segment, which might be a read error. This chain joins TRBV4-1 and TRBJ1-6; maybe TRBD1 (6 bases). CDR1 and CDR2 from the germline V gene are MGHRA and YSYEKL. CDR3 size: 15 residues. This chain's CDR3 is CASSQDMTGNSPLHF. CDR3 bases: TGTGCCAGCAGCCAAGACATGACAGGCAATTCACCCCTCCACTTT.

The genes are TRBV5-1 and TRBJ1-1; D is perhaps TRBD1 (6 bases). The germline CDR1 and CDR2 sequences are SGHRS and YFSETQ. V lost 1 base, J lost 1 base, and 11 bases lay in between. The CDR3 is made up of 15 amino acids. CDR3 protein: CASSLLDSPNTEAFF. DNA for the CDR3: TGCGCCAGCAGCTTGTTGGACAGCCCGAACACTGAAGCTTTCTTT.

The rearrangement uses TRBV5-4 and TRBJ1-2; D ambiguous. The germline gives CDR1 SGHNT, CDR2 YYREEE (reference sequence). This CDR3 comprises 15 residues. Trimming took 0 bases from V and 4 from J, leaving 13 bases between them. CDR3 protein: CASSLEGGSPYGYTF. In nucleotides, the CDR3 is TGTGCCAGCAGCTTGGAGGGAGGGTCCCCCTATGGCTACACCTTC.

This clonotype came up a few times. The chain links TRBV5-1 to TRBJ1-5; 8 nucleotides match TRBD1. The germline gives CDR1 SGHRS, CDR2 YFSETQ. The V gene end was trimmed by 4 bases and the J gene end by 3 bases; junction bases not matched to a gene: 6. The CDR3 loop spans 15 amino acids. The CDR3, as DNA: TGCGCCAGCAGCCGGACAGGGAGAATCAATCAGCCCCAGCATTTT. Translated, it gives CASSRTGRINQPQHF.

V usage is TRBV12-3 or TRBV12-4 and J usage is TRBJ1-5; D may be TRBD1 (5 bases). Trimming removed 8 bases from V and 10 bases from J, with 15 bases in between. CDR3 length: 12 residues. CDR3 nucleotide sequence: TGTGCCAGCGGGAAGGGGAGGTATCCCCAGCATTTT. Its translation: CASGKGRYPQHF.

Notes on this clonotype: Lacking the conserved final phenylalanine or tryptophan, this CDR3 likely reflects a read error. The chain joins TRBV7-2 to TRBJ1-5, with TRBD1 matching 7 bases. Per the germline V gene, CDR1 is SGHTA and CDR2 is FQGNSA. This CDR3 spans 17 amino acids. V gave up 3 bases and J gave up 6 bases; unmatched junction bases: 14. CDR3 protein: CASSLTTRDRSAQPQHY. DNA for the CDR3: TGTGCCAGCAGCTTGACGACTCGGGACAGATCAGCTCAGCCCCAGCATTAT.

V gene TRBV12-3 or TRBV12-4 combines with J gene TRBJ2-4, with TRBD1 matching over 8 bases. Trimming removed 5 bases from V and 7 bases from J; junction bases left unmatched: 4. This CDR3 spans 13 amino acids. This CDR3 is CASSVRDRNIQYF. The CDR3 DNA reads TGTGCCAGCAGTGTCCGGGACAGGAACATTCAGTACTTC.

Only a few counts were recorded for this clonotype. The rearrangement links TRBV6-8 to TRBJ2-1; no clear D gene. Trimming pared 0 bases from V and 6 bases from J, leaving 18 bases between. The CDR3 length is 17 residues. CDR1 and CDR2 from the germline V gene are MNHGY and SAAAGT. The CDR3 coding sequence is TGTGCCAGCAGTTACTCCCCCGGTTCGATTACGACCAATGAGCAGTTCTTC. This gives the protein CASSYSPGSITTNEQFF.

A word on this clonotype: A much larger clone differs by one base, so this may be a read error. The J gene is TRBJ1-1, the V gene TRBV27; D is unresolved. The CDR3 is 12 residues long. Germline V lookup: CDR1 MNHEY, CDR2 SMNVEV (reference sequence). The CDR3 DNA is TGTGCCAGCAGCGGACCGAACACTGAAACTTTCTTT. Translated: CASSGPNTETFF.

Turning to this clonotype: The junction does not match germline at one end; this may be a read error. The genes are TRBV10-3 and TRBJ2-1; 8 bases agree with TRBD2. The CDR3 length is 16 residues. CDR1 ENHRY and CDR2 SYGVKD come from the germline V gene. CDR3 sequence: CAICESGAGAYNEQFF. In DNA form, the CDR3 reads TGTGCCATCTGTGAGTCAGGAGCGGGGGCTTACAATGAGCAGTTCTTC.

The chain recombines TRBV27 with TRBJ2-4, with D perhaps TRBD1 (5 bases). Trimming removed 5 bases from V and 14 bases from J, with 19 bases in between. Germline assignment: CDR1 MNHEY and CDR2 SMNVEV (reference sequence). This CDR3 region has 13 residues. The CDR3 coding sequence is TGTGCCAGCAGTCCCTTTGCGACAGACCCAAAGTACTTC. It is translated as CASSPFATDPKYF.

The chain uses TRBV15 and TRBJ2-3; maybe TRBD1 (5 bases). Germline V gene data show CDR1 as LNHNV and CDR2 as YYDKDF (reference sequence). Trimming took off 3 bases at V and 9 bases at J, with 19 bases between the two ends. This CDR3 contains 15 residues. The CDR3 here is CATSSATSGLLTQYF. The CDR3 nucleotides read TGTGCCACCAGCAGTGCCACCTCAGGGTTACTAACGCAGTATTTT.

Many counts were recorded for this clonotype. CDR3 protein: CASSLDGAASGNTIYF. DNA of the CDR3: TGTGCCAGCAGCTTAGATGGAGCCGCCTCTGGAAACACCATATATTTT. This chain connects TRBV7-8 to TRBJ1-3; no reliable D call. CDR3 size: 16 residues. The germline V gene has CDR1 SGHVS and CDR2 FQNEAQ. Trimming left V 1 base short and J 0 bases short, with 10 bases between.

This rearrangement joins TRBV12-3 or TRBV12-4 to TRBJ2-3; 8 bases match TRBD2. CDR3 size: 14 residues. The CDR3 nucleotides are TGTGCACTCCGGGGCGGGGGGCACTTGGATACGCAGTATTTT. Its translation: CALRGGGHLDTQYF.

The chain uses TRBV11-2 and TRBJ2-7; 7 nucleotides match TRBD1. Germline trimming cut 5 bases from V and 0 bases from J; bases unmatched to any gene: 13. Germline CDR1 SGHAT, CDR2 FQNNGV. This CDR3 comprises 17 residues. CDR3: CASSQGYATGPSYEQYF. The CDR3 bases are TGTGCCAGCAGCCAAGGGTATGCGACAGGGCCCTCCTACGAGCAGTACTTC.

The J gene is TRBJ1-2, the V gene TRBV7-9, with TRBD1 matching over 8 bases. The CDR3 consists of 16 residues. J gave up 6 bases and V 5 bases, and 14 bases lay outside the gene matches. Germline values: CDR1 SEHNR, CDR2 FQNEAQ (reference sequence). CDR3 loop: CASSLGQDLLGNGYTF. For the CDR3, the DNA is TGTGCCAGCAGCCTGGGACAGGACCTCCTCGGGAATGGCTACACCTTC.

This clonotype was observed at least ten times. This chain connects TRBV5-4 to TRBJ2-3; 10 nucleotides line up with TRBD1. This CDR3 spans 15 amino acids. The V gene end was trimmed by 3 bases and the J gene end by 4 bases; junction bases not matched to a gene: 5. Germline values: CDR1 SGHNT, CDR2 YYREEE (reference sequence). The CDR3 region is CASSWGTGAADTQYF. The CDR3 DNA sequence: TGTGCCAGCAGCTGGGGGACAGGGGCGGCAGATACGCAGTATTTT.

The table lists this clonotype with a few counts. The rearrangement uses TRBV10-3 and TRBJ2-7; D gene ambiguous. The CDR3 length is 14 residues. Germline assignment: CDR1 ENHRY and CDR2 SYGVKD. The V end lost 2 bases, the J end lost 2 bases, and 10 bases lay between the germline ends. CDR3 sequence reads: CAISEQGQPYEQYV. The CDR3 DNA reads TGTGCCATCAGTGAGCAAGGGCAGCCCTACGAGCAGTACGTC.

The chain has TRBV2 and TRBJ1-3; maybe TRBD1 (6 bases). The CDR3 extends over 13 amino acids. Deletions cut 4 bases from V and 6 bases from J, with 10 bases between. The germline gives CDR1 SNHLY, CDR2 FYNNEI. The CDR3 nucleotides read TGTGCCAGCAGTGTGGCAGGGGAAAACACCATATATTTT. This translates into CASSVAGENTIYF.

This clonotype was seen a handful of times. J is TRBJ2-7 and V is TRBV10-3; 7 bases line up with TRBD1. The CDR3 totals 16 residues. Trimming removed 0 bases from V and 2 bases from J; junction bases left unmatched: 7. CDR1 ENHRY and CDR2 SYGVKD come from the germline V gene. The CDR3, as DNA: TGTGCCATCAGTGAGTCGCACAGGGGTCTCGCCTACGAGCAGTACTTC. Translation: CAISESHRGLAYEQYF.

The chain recombines TRBV4-1 with TRBJ2-3, with TRBD1 as a possible D gene (5 bases). CDR3 length: 17 residues. The germline CDR1 and CDR2 sequences are MGHRA and YSYEKL. Trimming took off 0 bases at V and 3 bases at J, with 16 bases between the two ends. CDR3: CASSQDPPGSGTDTQYF. The CDR3 coding sequence is TGCGCCAGCAGCCAAGATCCGCCAGGGTCAGGTACAGATACGCAGTATTTT.

The chain employs TRBV12-3 or TRBV12-4 and TRBJ1-2; D may be TRBD1 (6 bases). The CDR3 totals 15 residues. V was shortened by 5 bases and J by 0 bases, with 13 bases between the two germline ends. The CDR3 DNA reads as TGTGCCAGCAGTAGAACAGGGCCCGCTAACTATGGCTACACCTTC. Protein sequence: CASSRTGPANYGYTF.

This clonotype showed up many times. V is TRBV7-6 and J is TRBJ2-3; a weak D match, TRBD2 (6 bases). The V and J ends lost 1 base and 6 bases respectively, with 14 bases between them. Germline V CDR1 and CDR2: SGHVS, FNYEAQ. CDR3 size: 15 residues. CDR3 sequence reads: CASSLVGAGRDTQYF. For the CDR3, the DNA is TGTGCCAGCAGCTTAGTTGGCGCGGGGAGGGATACGCAGTATTTT. Supplemented by reference TRBV7-6 and TRBJ2-3, the full variable domain reads GAGVSQSPRYKVTKRGQDVALRCDPISGHVSLYWYRQALGQGPEFLTYFNYEAQQDKSGLPNDRFSAERPEGSISTLTIQRTEQRDSAMYRCASSLVGAGRDTQYFGPGTRLTVL.

The V and J genes are TRBV19 and TRBJ1-4; D is possibly TRBD1 (5 bases). V lost 8 bases and J lost 0, with 19 bases in between. The CDR3 runs to 17 residues. Germline V gene sequence: CDR1 LNHDA, CDR2 SQIVND (reference sequence). CDR3 sequence reads: CASGGPGQGATNEKLFF. The CDR3 DNA reads as TGTGCCAGTGGAGGTCCCGGACAAGGTGCAACTAATGAAAAACTGTTTTTT.

The V call is TRBV6-5, the J call TRBJ2-5; 9 nucleotides align to TRBD1. Losses at the gene ends were 7 bases for V and 3 bases for J; bases not matched to a gene: 12. The CDR3 contains 16 residues. Germline CDR1 and CDR2: MNHEY and SVGAGI. CDR3 DNA sequence: TGTGCCAGCACTTGGGGGGGACAGGGAGGGGAAGAGACCCAGTACTTC. It specifies CASTWGGQGGEETQYF.

This clonotype appeared a few times. J is TRBJ2-5 and V is TRBV15; the D is unclear. Trimming left V 0 bases short and J 4 bases short, with 9 bases between. Per the germline V gene, CDR1 is LNHNV and CDR2 is YYDKDF (reference sequence). This CDR3 is built from 14 residues. In DNA, the CDR3 is TGTGCCACCAGCAGAGACGTGGGAACAGAGACCCAGTACTTC. Its translation is CATSRDVGTETQYF.

There are a few counts of this clonotype. The chain has TRBV6-5 and TRBJ2-5, with D perhaps assigned TRBD1 or TRBD2 (5 bases each). Trimming pared 6 bases from V and 4 bases from J, leaving 12 bases between. The CDR3 runs to 13 residues. The V gene's germline CDR1 is MNHEY and CDR2 SVGAGI. DNA of the CDR3: TGTGCCAGCAGCTTAATGGGACCAGAGACCCAGTACTTC. Its protein product is CASSLMGPETQYF.

This clonotype was observed at least ten times. The V and J genes are TRBV5-1 and TRBJ1-2; possibly TRBD1 for D (6 bases). CDR1 is SGHRS, CDR2 YFSETQ, per germline. The CDR3 totals 14 residues. Between the trimmed V and J ends, which lost 3 bases and 2 bases, there was a span of 11 bases. The CDR3 DNA sequence: TGCGCCAGCAGCTCCGACAGGCCCAACTATGGCTACACCTTC. It specifies CASSSDRPNYGYTF.

The chain couples TRBV27 to TRBJ2-7; 7 nucleotides line up with TRBD1. The germline V gene encodes CDR1 MNHEY and CDR2 SMNVEV (reference sequence). The CDR3 loop spans 16 amino acids. Germline trimming cut 6 bases from V and 2 bases from J; bases unmatched to any gene: 13. The CDR3 loop is CASSPLSGTEAYEQYF. The CDR3 bases are TGTGCCAGCAGCCCCCTGTCGGGGACAGAGGCCTACGAGCAGTACTTC.

This clonotype was counted a few times. The J gene is TRBJ1-1, the V gene TRBV6-5, with unresolved D. The germline CDR1 and CDR2 sequences are MNHEY and SVGAGI. The CDR3 is made up of 13 amino acids. The germline V and J ends were trimmed by 2 bases and 5 bases, with 9 bases remaining between them. The DNA of the CDR3 is TGTGCCAGCAGTTACCAAACGGAAACTGAAGCTTTCTTT. This encodes CASSYQTETEAFF.

The V and J genes are TRBV4-1 and TRBJ2-5; the match to TRBD1 covers 10 bases. Germline assignment: CDR1 MGHRA and CDR2 YSYEKL. The CDR3 is made up of 17 amino acids. J gave up 3 bases and V 0 bases, and 7 bases lay outside the gene matches. Written as DNA, the CDR3 is TGCGCCAGCAGCCAAGACGGGGGACAGGGGAACGAAGAGACCCAGTACTTC. This codes for CASSQDGGQGNEETQYF.